These 21 T cell receptor beta chains were sequenced from one sample in a study of chemoradiotherapy in HPV16-positive cancers. Profiling relied on immunoSEQ multiplex PCR, and the TCRdb table lists in-frame clones only, not all of them. This table holds about 3,300 clones, roughly 90% found once. Sequenced here: tumor tissue, sampled from a patient who underwent chemoradiotherapy. The receptors shown here come from a human donor with HPV-associated anogenital cancer.

The chain has TRBV5-4 and TRBJ2-3; perhaps TRBD1 as D (5 bases). The V and J ends lost 1 base and 4 bases respectively, with 7 bases between them. The CDR3 runs to 13 residues. Germline CDR1 and CDR2: SGHNT and YYREEE (reference sequence). The CDR3 is CASSLWTSDTQYF. CDR3 DNA sequence: TGTGCCAGCAGCTTGTGGACATCAGATACGCAGTATTTT.

The table lists this clone with a count of one. This chain joins TRBV9 and TRBJ2-7, with D perhaps assigned TRBD1 or TRBD2 (7 bases each). With 2 bases removed from V and 7 bases from J, the gap between germline ends came to 13 bases. This CDR3 region has 13 residues. The germline V gene has CDR1 SGDLS and CDR2 YYNGEE. The CDR3 sequence: CASSVTGEGEQYF. The DNA for the CDR3 is TGTGCCAGCAGCGTTACAGGGGAGGGAGAGCAGTACTTC. The whole variable domain, remainder taken from reference TRBV9 and TRBJ2-7, is DSGVTQTPKHLITATGQRVTLRCSPRSGDLSVYWYQQSLDQGLQFLIQYYNGEERAKGNILERFSAQQFPDLHSELNLSSLELGDSALYFCASSVTGEGEQYFGPGTRLTVT.

The chain employs TRBV19 and TRBJ2-3, with unresolved D. Germline CDR1 and CDR2: LNHDA and SQIVND (reference sequence). Trimming left V 2 bases short and J 5 bases short, with 8 bases between. The CDR3 is 13 amino acids. The CDR3 loop is CASSIHSGDTQYF. CDR3 in DNA: TGTGCCAGTAGTATACATTCCGGAGATACGCAGTATTTT. Full variable domain (missing parts from reference TRBV19 and TRBJ2-3): DGGITQSPKYLFRKEGQNVTLSCEQNLNHDAMYWYRQDPGQGLRLIYYSQIVNDFQKGDIAEGYSVSREKKESFPLTVTSAQKNPTAFYLCASSIHSGDTQYFGPGTRLTVL.

The DNA for the CDR3 is TGTGCCATCGGACATTCCGATCAGCCCCAGCATTTT. Amino acids: CAIGHSDQPQHF. This rearrangement joins TRBV10-3 to TRBJ1-5; TRBD1 is a possible D gene (5 bases). Germline CDR1 and CDR2: ENHRY and SYGVKD. Trimming took off 8 bases at V and 5 bases at J, with 10 bases between the two ends. The CDR3 length is 12 residues.

The chain employs TRBV29-1 and TRBJ2-5; 8 positions match TRBD1. This CDR3 region has 12 residues. CDR1 is SQVTM, CDR2 ANQGSEA, per germline. After removal of 5 bases from V and 5 bases from J, the junction contained 4 bases not matched to a gene. CDR3 protein: CSVPAGGETQYF. The CDR3 coding sequence is TGCAGCGTTCCAGCAGGGGGCGAGACCCAGTACTTC.

This rearrangement joins TRBV5-1 to TRBJ1-3; perhaps TRBD1 as D (6 bases). The CDR3 has 15 amino acids. The ends were cut back, 5 bases at V and 0 bases at J, with 12 bases in the middle. Germline V gives CDR1 SGHRS, CDR2 YFSETQ. The CDR3 DNA reads as TGCGCCAGCAGAGATGGACAGTCCTCTGGAAACACCATATATTTT. Protein: CASRDGQSSGNTIYF.

The chain employs TRBV6-1 and TRBJ1-6, with D possibly matching TRBD1 (5 bases). Germline lookup yields CDR1 MNHNS and CDR2 SASEGT. CDR3 length equals 15 residues. Deletions cut 7 bases from V and 7 bases from J, with 17 bases between. The CDR3 DNA reads as TGTGCCAGCACCGGGACCGCCGAGGGGAATTCACCCCTCCACTTT. It encodes CASTGTAEGNSPLHF.

The V and J genes are TRBV28 and TRBJ1-1; D remains ambiguous. The V and J ends lost 6 bases and 6 bases respectively, with 8 bases between them. CDR1 is MDHEN, CDR2 SYDVKM, per germline. The CDR3 totals 11 residues. CDR3 amino acids: CASRGRPEAFF. CDR3 nucleotides: TGTGCCAGCAGAGGACGGCCTGAAGCTTTCTTT.

The chain couples TRBV7-6 to TRBJ2-7; 7 bases fit TRBD2. CDR3 length: 16 residues. J lost 2 bases, V lost 3 bases, and 10 bases had no gene match. Germline CDR1 reads SGHVS; CDR2 reads FNYEAQ. The CDR3 is CASSFGSGTTTYEQYF. In DNA, the CDR3 is TGTGCCAGCAGCTTCGGCTCCGGGACTACCACCTACGAGCAGTACTTC. The full variable domain, with the rest looked up from reference TRBV7-6 and TRBJ2-7, is GAGVSQSPRYKVTKRGQDVALRCDPISGHVSLYWYRQALGQGPEFLTYFNYEAQQDKSGLPNDRFSAERPEGSISTLTIQRTEQRDSAMYRCASSFGSGTTTYEQYFGPGTRLTVT.

The chain is built from TRBV23-1 and TRBJ2-7, with D possibly being TRBD2 (5 bases). TRBV23-1 is recorded as an ORF, its role being uncertain. Trimming left V 2 bases short and J 2 bases short, with 13 bases between. This CDR3 comprises 15 residues. The CDR3 bases are TGCGCCAGCAGTCAAACCCCCTCCGGGGCCTACGAGCAGTACTTC. Translating it yields CASSQTPSGAYEQYF.

This chain joins TRBV5-4 and TRBJ1-4; no clear D. The CDR3 consists of 10 residues. CDR1 and CDR2 (germline): SGHNT, YYREEE (reference sequence). The chain's CDR3 is CCATNEKLFF. In DNA, the CDR3 is TGTTGTGCAACTAATGAAAAACTGTTTTTT.

The chain combines TRBV28 with TRBJ2-2; 10 bases line up with TRBD1. Trimming cost V 5 bases and J 7 bases; bases outside gene matches: 10. Germline values: CDR1 MDHEN, CDR2 SYDVKM. The CDR3 has 16 residues. The CDR3 region is CASSRDRGGIGGELFF. CDR3 nucleotides: TGTGCCAGCAGTCGGGACAGGGGAGGTATTGGCGGGGAGCTGTTTTTT.

V is TRBV9 and J is TRBJ2-3; 10 nucleotides match TRBD2. After removal of 2 bases from V and 1 base from J, the junction contained 4 bases not matched to a gene. This CDR3 is 16 amino acids long. Germline CDR1 SGDLS, CDR2 YYNGEE. CDR3 sequence: CASSVVAGGGTDTQYF. The CDR3 region has the DNA TGTGCCAGCAGCGTTGTAGCGGGAGGAGGCACAGATACGCAGTATTTT.

This rearrangement joins TRBV13 to TRBJ1-2; D is ambiguous. V was cut by 0 bases and J by 4 bases, with 12 bases left in between. There are 15 residues in the CDR3. Per germline, CDR1 PRHDT and CDR2 FYEKMQ (reference sequence). The DNA for the CDR3 is TGTGCCAGCAGCTTAGGGCAAAACGATGCCTATGGCTACACCTTC. Its translation is CASSLGQNDAYGYTF.

The rearrangement uses TRBV9 and TRBJ2-2; 9 bases match TRBD1. With 4 bases clipped from V and 6 bases from J, the junction kept 7 bases outside the gene matches. This CDR3 comprises 15 residues. Germline loops: CDR1 SGDLS, CDR2 YYNGEE. This CDR3 reads CASSSRQGGAGELFF. CDR3 sequence (DNA): TGTGCCAGCAGCTCCCGACAGGGGGGCGCCGGGGAGCTGTTTTTT.

This chain connects TRBV11-3 to TRBJ2-3; D is undetermined. Germline V CDR1 and CDR2: SGHNT, YENEEA. The ends were cut back, 0 bases at V and 2 bases at J, with 6 bases in the middle. The CDR3 runs 14 residues. The CDR3 loop reads CASSLDGSTDTQYF. CDR3 coding DNA: TGTGCCAGCAGCTTAGACGGGTCCACAGATACGCAGTATTTT.

A few counts support this clone. The chain links TRBV5-6 to TRBJ2-7, with 7 bases identical to TRBD2. CDR1 and CDR2 from the germline V gene are SGHDT and YYEEEE. The ends lost 4 bases at V and 3 bases at J; junction bases unmatched: 7. The CDR3 length is 14 residues. For the CDR3, the DNA is TGTGCCAGCAGCCACTCTAGCGGCTTCTACGAGCAGTACTTC. This encodes CASSHSSGFYEQYF.

This chain uses TRBV4-3 with TRBJ1-1; the D is unclear. Trimming pared 1 base from V and 5 bases from J, leaving 8 bases between. Germline V lookup: CDR1 LGHNA, CDR2 YSLEER. The CDR3 is 13 amino acids. The CDR3 nucleotides read TGCGCCAGCAGCCAAGTGGGTGAGACTGAAGCTTTCTTT. Translating it yields CASSQVGETEAFF.

The rearrangement links TRBV21-1 to TRBJ1-1; the D call TRBD1 from the table was never checked on the DNA. TRBV21-1 is listed as a pseudogene. CDR3 size: 16 residues. The CDR3 bases are TGTGCCAGCAGAGGGGGCGTAGCTACAATTCGCACTGAAGCTTTCTTT. This codes for CASRGGVATIRTEAFF.

The rearrangement links TRBV19 to TRBJ2-3, with 9 bases fitting TRBD1. The CDR3 has 15 residues. Unmatched junction bases numbered 5, after V lost 5 bases and J lost 2 bases. CDR1 and CDR2 (germline): LNHDA, SQIVND (reference sequence). The CDR3 protein is CASSAWDRDTDTQYF. DNA of the CDR3: TGTGCCAGTAGTGCCTGGGACAGGGACACAGATACGCAGTATTTT.

This clone has a single count. The rearrangement uses TRBV2 and TRBJ1-1, with D possibly being TRBD1 (5 bases). This CDR3 region has 13 residues. CDR1 is SNHLY and CDR2 is FYNNEI in the germline V gene. V was shortened by 6 bases and J by 6 bases, with 14 bases between the two germline ends. For the CDR3, the DNA is TGTGCCAGCAGGACAGACGGGAAGGCTGAAGCTTTCTTT. Translated: CASRTDGKAEAFF.